The clone carrying this T cell receptor beta chain was picked up one time. The sample is drawn from a study of blood T cell repertoires in COVID-19. Study-level information: Collection of acute and convalescent COVID-19 samples took place in the United States, Italy and Spain. T cells, B-cell-depleted T cells, or PBMCs provided the cDNA or gDNA that served as material.

V lost 2 bases, J lost 6 bases, and 11 bases lay in between. The CDR3 has 14 residues. Germline lookup yields CDR1 LNHDA and CDR2 SQIVND (reference sequence). Original analysis: Amplified reference gene primers provided the basis for estimating nucleated cell counts. Profiled with immunoSEQ multiplex PCR; TCRdb holds only in-frame clones, not every one. The D gene and trimming were derived from the DNA, and the V and J assignments and clone size from that table. The sample records about 220,000 clones, about 83% being singletons. The chain joins TRBV19 to TRBJ2-1, with D perhaps TRBD2 (5 bases). The source material was peripheral blood. The clonotype originates from a woman aged 45-65 years with acute or convalescent COVID-19. CDR3 sequence: CASSIRFRGNEQFF. The CDR3 nucleotides read TGTGCCAGTAGTATAAGGTTCCGGGGCAATGAGCAGTTCTTC.